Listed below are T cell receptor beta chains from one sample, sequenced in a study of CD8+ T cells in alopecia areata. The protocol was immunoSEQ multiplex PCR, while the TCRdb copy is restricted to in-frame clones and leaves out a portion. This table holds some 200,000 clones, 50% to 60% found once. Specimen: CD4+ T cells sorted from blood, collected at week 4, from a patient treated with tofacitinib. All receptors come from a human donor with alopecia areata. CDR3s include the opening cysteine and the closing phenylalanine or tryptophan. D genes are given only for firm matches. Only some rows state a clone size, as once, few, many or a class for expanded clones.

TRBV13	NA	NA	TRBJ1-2	CASSSYRVYGYTF	TGTGCCAGCAGCTCATACAGGGTCTATGGCTACACCTTC
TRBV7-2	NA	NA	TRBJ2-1	CASSRGGGEQFF	TGTGCCAGCAGCCGTGGTGGGGGTGAGCAGTTCTTC
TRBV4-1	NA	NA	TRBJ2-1	CASSLTRLRDTDNEQFF	TGCGCCAGCAGCCTAACGAGGCTCCGGGACACCGACAATGAGCAGTTCTTC
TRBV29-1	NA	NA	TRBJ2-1	CSERVTDEQFF	TGCAGCGAGAGGGTCACAGATGAGCAGTTCTTC
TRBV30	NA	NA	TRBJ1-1	CAWSKSQGWRTEAFF	TGTGCCTGGAGCAAGAGCCAGGGTTGGAGGACTGAAGCTTTCTTT
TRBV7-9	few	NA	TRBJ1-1	CASMPTVNTEAFF	TGTGCCAGCATGCCGACAGTGAACACTGAAGCTTTCTTT
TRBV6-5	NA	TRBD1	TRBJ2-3	CASSYFGARGDTQYF	TGTGCCAGCAGTTACTTTGGGGCCAGGGGGGATACGCAGTATTTT
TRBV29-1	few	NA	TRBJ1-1	CSVEDFRSGNTEAFF	TGCAGCGTTGAAGATTTCAGATCCGGCAACACTGAAGCTTTCTTT
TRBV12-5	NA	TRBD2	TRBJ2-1	CASGSSGGALGEQFF	TGTGCTAGTGGTTCTAGCGGGGGGGCTCTCGGTGAGCAGTTCTTC
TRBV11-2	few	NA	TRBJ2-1	CASSTDNEQFF	TGTGCCAGCAGCACCGACAATGAGCAGTTCTTC
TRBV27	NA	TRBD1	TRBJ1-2	CASRAGTGSSYGYTF	TGTGCCAGCAGGGCCGGGACAGGGTCCTCCTATGGCTACACCTTC
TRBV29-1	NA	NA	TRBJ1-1	CSLTGGMNTEAFF	TGCAGCCTGACCGGGGGGATGAACACTGAAGCTTTCTTT
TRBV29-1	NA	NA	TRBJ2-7	CSVLRGSSSYEQYF	TGCAGCGTGTTGAGGGGGAGCAGCTCCTACGAGCAGTACTTC
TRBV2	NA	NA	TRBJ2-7	CASAPGTRPYEQYF	TGTGCCAGCGCGCCGGGGACGCGGCCCTACGAGCAGTACTTC
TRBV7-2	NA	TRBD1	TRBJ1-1	CASSTRQGANTEAFF	TGTGCCAGCAGCACTCGACAGGGGGCGAACACTGAAGCTTTCTTT
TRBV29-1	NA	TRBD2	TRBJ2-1	CSAYPSGTSGGAEQFF	TGCAGCGCCTACCCCTCCGGGACTAGCGGGGGGGCTGAGCAGTTCTTC
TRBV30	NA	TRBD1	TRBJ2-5	CAWSLGQGAQETQYF	TGTGCCTGGAGTTTAGGACAGGGGGCTCAAGAGACCCAGTACTTC
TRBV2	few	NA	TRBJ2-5	CASSINRALETQYF	TGTGCCAGCAGTATTAACAGGGCCTTGGAGACCCAGTACTTC
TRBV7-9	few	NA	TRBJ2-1	CASSPSYNEQFF	TGTGCCAGCAGCCCCTCCTACAATGAGCAGTTCTTC
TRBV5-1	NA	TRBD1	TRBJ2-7	CASSLEGAEQYF	TGCGCCAGCAGCTTGGAGGGGGCCGAGCAGTACTTC
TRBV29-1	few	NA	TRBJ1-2	CSVAPKGVGVNYGYTF	TGCAGCGTTGCCCCCAAGGGGGTCGGAGTTAACTATGGCTACACCTTC
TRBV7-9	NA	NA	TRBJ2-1	CASSPDQLQFF	TGTGCCAGCAGCCCTGACCAGTTGCAGTTCTTC
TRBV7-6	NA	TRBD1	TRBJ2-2	CASSLKTGFSLGELFF	TGTGCCAGCAGCTTGAAGACAGGGTTTTCCCTCGGGGAGCTGTTTTTT
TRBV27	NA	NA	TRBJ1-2	CASSLKGRNYGYTF	TGTGCCAGCAGTTTAAAGGGTCGGAACTATGGCTACACCTTC
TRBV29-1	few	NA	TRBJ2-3	CSVASTDTQYF	TGCAGCGTTGCTAGCACAGATACGCAGTATTTT
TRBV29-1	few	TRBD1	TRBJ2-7	CSAIGQGSSYEQYF	TGCAGCGCGATCGGACAGGGATCATCCTACGAGCAGTACTTC
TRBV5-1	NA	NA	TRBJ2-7	CASSLDGREQYF	TGCGCCAGCAGCTTGGATGGAAGGGAGCAGTACTTC
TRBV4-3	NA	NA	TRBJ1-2	CASSQGLGSGHGYTF	TGCGCCAGCAGCCAAGGGCTTGGGAGCGGGCACGGCTACACCTTC
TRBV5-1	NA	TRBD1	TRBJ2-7	CASSLGQGGEQYF	TGCGCCAGCAGCCTCGGACAGGGGGGCGAGCAGTACTTC
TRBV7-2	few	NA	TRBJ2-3	CASSPVLDSFLNTQYF	TGTGCCAGCAGCCCGGTCCTAGACAGCTTCTTAAATACGCAGTATTTT
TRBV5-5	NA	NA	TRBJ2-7	CASSLQQGSTYEQYF	TGTGCCAGCAGCTTGCAACAGGGTAGCACCTACGAGCAGTACTTC
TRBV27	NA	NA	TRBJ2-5	CASSHRPGREETQYF	TGTGCCAGCAGTCATCGTCCGGGTAGGGAGGAGACCCAGTACTTC
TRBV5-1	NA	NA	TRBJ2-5	CVSSGGAGQETQYF	TGCGTCTCGTCGGGGGGCGCGGGCCAAGAGACCCAGTACTTC
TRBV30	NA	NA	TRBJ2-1	CAWNGGYNEQFF	TGTGCCTGGAACGGGGGATACAATGAGCAGTTCTTC
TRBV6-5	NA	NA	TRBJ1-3	CASSYLFTPSGNTIYF	TGTGCCAGCAGTTACCTTTTTACTCCCTCTGGAAACACCATATATTTT
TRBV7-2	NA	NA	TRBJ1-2	CASSLGDIRLYGYTF	TGTGCCAGCAGCTTAGGGGACATCCGCCTCTATGGCTACACCTTC
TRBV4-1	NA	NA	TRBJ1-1	CASSLRDGNTEAFF	TGCGCCAGCAGCCTAAGGGACGGGAACACTGAAGCTTTCTTT
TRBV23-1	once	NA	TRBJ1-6	CASSQSPGEYNSPLHF	TGCGCCAGCAGTCAATCGCCAGGGGAGTATAATTCACCCCTCCACTTT
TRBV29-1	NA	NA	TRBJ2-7	CSVGGTGFYEQYF	TGCAGCGTGGGGGGCACAGGGTTCTACGAGCAGTACTTC
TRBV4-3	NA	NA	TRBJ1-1	CASSQETVTEAFF	TGCGCCAGCAGCCAAGAGACAGTTACTGAAGCTTTCTTT
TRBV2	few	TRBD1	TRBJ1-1	CASSVWDSWTGGQGGEAFF	TGTGCCAGCAGTGTCTGGGATTCCTGGACAGGGGGTCAAGGGGGTGAAGCTTTCTTT
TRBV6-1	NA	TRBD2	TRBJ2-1	CASSEGLAVNEQFF	TGTGCCAGCAGTGAGGGACTAGCGGTGAATGAGCAGTTCTTC
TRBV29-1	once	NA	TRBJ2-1	CSVGRVLYNEQFF	TGCAGCGTTGGCAGGGTGTTATACAATGAGCAGTTCTTC
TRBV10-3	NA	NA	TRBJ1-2	CAISESYGGYGYTF	TGTGCCATCAGTGAGTCTTACGGGGGCTATGGCTACACCTTC
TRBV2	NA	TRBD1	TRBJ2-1	CASSEFRGQGVNEQFF	TGTGCCAGCAGTGAGTTTAGGGGACAGGGGGTGAATGAGCAGTTCTTC
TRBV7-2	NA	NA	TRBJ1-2	CASSLEAGWVGYTF	TGTGCCAGCAGCTTAGAGGCAGGATGGGTCGGCTACACCTTC
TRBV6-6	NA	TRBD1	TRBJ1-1	CASSLTTGSDTEAFF	TGTGCCAGCAGTCTGACGACAGGGTCGGACACTGAAGCTTTCTTT
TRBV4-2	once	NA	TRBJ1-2	CASSPGRLSSDYGYTF	TGTGCCAGCAGCCCGGGACGGTTATCCTCTGACTATGGCTACACCTTC
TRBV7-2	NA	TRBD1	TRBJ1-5	CASSLFRGDNQPQHF	TGTGCCAGCAGCTTATTCAGGGGGGATAATCAGCCCCAGCATTTT
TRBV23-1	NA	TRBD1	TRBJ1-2	CASSRGTGVYGYTF	TGCGCCAGCAGTCGAGGGACAGGGGTCTATGGCTACACCTTC
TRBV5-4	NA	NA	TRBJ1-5	CASSLDSQPQHF	TGTGCCAGCAGCTTGGACAGTCAGCCCCAGCATTTT
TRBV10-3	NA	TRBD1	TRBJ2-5	CAISDGQGVQETQYF	TGTGCCATCAGTGACGGACAGGGGGTTCAAGAGACCCAGTACTTC
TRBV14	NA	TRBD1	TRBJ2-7	CASSNPGQGASYEQYF	TGTGCCAGCAGCAATCCGGGACAGGGGGCTTCCTACGAGCAGTACTTC